This T cell receptor beta chain is from a study of T cell changes during pregnancy in multiple sclerosis. The J segment lost 2 bases and the V segment lost 0 bases, leaving 3 bases of the junction unmatched. Per the germline V gene, CDR1 is LGHNA and CDR2 is YSLEER. This CDR3 contains 15 residues. The data were produced by immunoSEQ multiplex PCR, yet TCRdb's version contains in-frame clones alone and is incomplete. Of 45,000 or so clones in the sample, 85% to 95% were seen once. Sequences were derived from CD8+ T cells from peripheral blood mononuclear cells, sampled in the second trimester of pregnancy. This chain connects TRBV4-3 to TRBJ1-2; 7 positions match TRBD1. The clonotype comes from a female donor with multiple sclerosis, enrolled in a pregnancy study. Here the CDR3 reads CASSQDWGQNYGYTF. DNA of the CDR3: TGCGCCAGCAGCCAAGATTGGGGACAGAACTATGGCTACACCTTC.